These T cell receptor beta chains were read from a single sample in a study of blood T cell repertoires in COVID-19. The protocol was immunoSEQ multiplex PCR, while the TCRdb copy is restricted to in-frame clones and leaves out a portion. The sample lists approximately 390,000 clones, around nine tenths occurring once. Sequencing was carried out using PBMCs or T cells enriched from blood (not recorded which). These receptors were collected from a woman aged 50 to 60 who had recovered from COVID-19. Each CDR3 is given without its conserved first and last residue. Fields, in order: CDR3 protein, J gene, clone size, V gene, D gene. The D gene is left open where the match is weak. Not every row has a clone size; where given, it reads once, few, many or a size class.

ASSLQDSYNEQF	TRBJ2-1	NA	TRBV5-1	NA
AWSVGAPANQPQH	TRBJ1-5	few	TRBV30	NA
AISSTKDRNYGYT	TRBJ1-2	NA	TRBV10-3	NA
ASRDSPNGYT	TRBJ1-2	NA	TRBV28	NA
ASTVWTGGTIY	TRBJ1-3	once	TRBV12-3/TRBV12-4	TRBD1
ASSTRGNEKLF	TRBJ1-4	NA	TRBV5-1	NA
ASSLGGWGYT	TRBJ1-2	NA	TRBV28	NA
ASSVPLGAATNEKLF	TRBJ1-4	NA	TRBV7-9	NA
ASSIQETGELF	TRBJ2-2	once	TRBV7-6	NA
ASSQVVQNTGELF	TRBJ2-2	NA	TRBV3-1/TRBV3-2	NA
ASSQGTATYGYT	TRBJ1-2	NA	TRBV3-1/TRBV3-2	TRBD1
ASSRRVLNSPLH	TRBJ1-6	NA	TRBV28	NA
ASTRGDIDTQY	TRBJ2-3	NA	TRBV7-9	NA
ASTLRGGDTDTQY	TRBJ2-3	NA	TRBV6-5	NA
ASSLRGGYEQY	TRBJ2-7	NA	TRBV27	TRBD2
ASNRGVTDTQY	TRBJ2-3	NA	TRBV12-3/TRBV12-4	TRBD1
ASRLYGGPETQY	TRBJ2-5	NA	TRBV6-5	NA
SARQVMNTEAF	TRBJ1-1	NA	TRBV29-1	NA
ASSYSTGNTEAF	TRBJ1-1	few	TRBV6-5	NA
ASTPGQGNTGELF	TRBJ2-2	NA	TRBV5-1	TRBD1
ASSLEGSARGRGYT	TRBJ1-2	NA	TRBV28	TRBD1
ASSGVDYGYT	TRBJ1-2	once	TRBV5-1	NA
ASSPRGGLEGQTQY	TRBJ2-5	NA	TRBV7-2	NA
ASSLALAGLSYEQY	TRBJ2-7	once	TRBV5-1	NA
ASNDPAGSSYNEQF	TRBJ2-1	NA	TRBV4-1	TRBD2
ASSLGRGAHNEQF	TRBJ2-1	NA	TRBV13	NA
ASSQENRVRGYT	TRBJ1-2	NA	TRBV3-1/TRBV3-2	NA
ASSTTGEVNEKLF	TRBJ1-4	NA	TRBV5-1	TRBD1
ASSLTDNSPLH	TRBJ1-6	NA	TRBV5-1	NA
ASGGNQPQH	TRBJ1-5	NA	TRBV28	NA
ASSYEPAPRADQPQH	TRBJ1-5	NA	TRBV6-9	NA
ASSERRGQGTYEQY	TRBJ2-7	NA	TRBV6-1	TRBD1
ASSGQGTTNEKLF	TRBJ1-4	NA	TRBV2	TRBD1
ASSSGKVNEKLF	TRBJ1-4	NA	TRBV28	NA
ASSLTTGIRTGELF	TRBJ2-2	NA	TRBV9	NA
ASRGGDTEAF	TRBJ1-1	NA	TRBV19	NA
ASSQESLRDWWSSTDTQY	TRBJ2-3	NA	TRBV3-1/TRBV3-2	NA
ASSQEAGTSTDTQY	TRBJ2-3	NA	TRBV3-1/TRBV3-2	NA
ASSLSTDVYGYT	TRBJ1-2	NA	TRBV5-6	NA
ASSQESVTDTQY	TRBJ2-3	NA	TRBV14	NA
ASGNGQGGYT	TRBJ1-2	once	TRBV2	NA
ASIKPGLAPEQY	TRBJ2-7	NA	TRBV28	TRBD2
ASSPSSYNSPLH	TRBJ1-6	few	TRBV18	NA
ASSFLGAYEQF	TRBJ2-1	NA	TRBV28	NA
AISPGQNNYGYT	TRBJ1-2	NA	TRBV10-3	TRBD1
ASSQDRGTRRTEAF	TRBJ1-1	NA	TRBV4-3	NA
ASSQGTGPLSYGYT	TRBJ1-2	NA	TRBV3-1/TRBV3-2	TRBD1
ASSWGQGNSPLH	TRBJ1-6	NA	TRBV6-5	TRBD1
ASSLADLAGGNTGELF	TRBJ2-2	NA	TRBV7-8	TRBD2
ASSDRDRSYNSPLH	TRBJ1-6	NA	TRBV19	TRBD1
ASSVSHYSNQPQH	TRBJ1-5	NA	TRBV2	NA
ASSPGVTYEQY	TRBJ2-7	NA	TRBV19	NA